This T cell receptor beta chain originates from a study of vaccination effects on CD4 cells after COVID-19. Clones were sequenced by immunoSEQ multiplex PCR, and TCRdb holds only the in-frame ones, with some missing. The sample contains tens of thousands of clones, around 70% of which appear only once. Concerning this clone itself: No antigen is known for it.

Before any sequencing was done, the ViraFEST assay used viral peptide pools to expand antigen-specific CD4+ T cells. Once cultured for about 9 days, the cells underwent separation to obtain CD4+ T cells. Each participant was administered two doses of either the BNT162b2 or the mRNA-1273 vaccine. None of these healthy vaccinees had been infected with SARS-CoV-2 before vaccination. The sample was CD4+ T cells from PBMCs cultured with HCoV-229E spike peptides, taken after COVID-19 vaccination. The TCR was taken from a human donor who received a COVID-19 vaccine.

CDR3 nucleotide sequence: TGCGCCAGCACCCTGGGACTAGGCTACGAGCAGTACTTC. This translates into CASTLGLGYEQYF. The J gene is TRBJ2-7, the V gene TRBV10-1; 8 bases are shared with TRBD2. CDR1 and CDR2 (germline): WNHNN, SYGVQD (reference sequence). CDR3 length equals 13 residues. Unmatched junction bases numbered 5, after V lost 7 bases and J lost 3 bases.